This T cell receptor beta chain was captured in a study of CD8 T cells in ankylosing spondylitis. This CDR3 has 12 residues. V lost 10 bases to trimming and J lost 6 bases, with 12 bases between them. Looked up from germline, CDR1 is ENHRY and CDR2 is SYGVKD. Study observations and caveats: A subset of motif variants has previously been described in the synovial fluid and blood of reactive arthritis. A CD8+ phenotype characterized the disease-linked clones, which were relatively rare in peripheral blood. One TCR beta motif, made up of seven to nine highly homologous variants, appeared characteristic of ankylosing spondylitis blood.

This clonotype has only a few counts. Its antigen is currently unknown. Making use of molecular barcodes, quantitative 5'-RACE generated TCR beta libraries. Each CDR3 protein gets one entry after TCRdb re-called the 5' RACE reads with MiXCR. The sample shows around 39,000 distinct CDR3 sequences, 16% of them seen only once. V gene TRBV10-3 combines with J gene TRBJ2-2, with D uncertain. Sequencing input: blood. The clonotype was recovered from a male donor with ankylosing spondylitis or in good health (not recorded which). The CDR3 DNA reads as TGTGCCACCTCGGTCGACGCCGGGGAGCTGTTTTTT. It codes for CATSVDAGELFF.